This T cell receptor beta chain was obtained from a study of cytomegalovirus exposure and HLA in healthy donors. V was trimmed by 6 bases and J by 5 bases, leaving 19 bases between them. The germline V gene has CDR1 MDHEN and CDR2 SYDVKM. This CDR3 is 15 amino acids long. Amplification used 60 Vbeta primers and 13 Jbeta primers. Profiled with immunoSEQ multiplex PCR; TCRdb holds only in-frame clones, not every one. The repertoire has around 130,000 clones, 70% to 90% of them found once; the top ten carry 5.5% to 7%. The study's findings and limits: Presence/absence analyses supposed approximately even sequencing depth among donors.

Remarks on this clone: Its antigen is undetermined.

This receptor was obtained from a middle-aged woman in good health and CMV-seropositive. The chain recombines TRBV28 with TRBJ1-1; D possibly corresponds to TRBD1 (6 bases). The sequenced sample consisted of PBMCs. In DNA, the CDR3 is TGTGCCAGCAGACCTCCCCTGGGGGGGCTTACTGAAGCTTTCTTT. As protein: CASRPPLGGLTEAFF.